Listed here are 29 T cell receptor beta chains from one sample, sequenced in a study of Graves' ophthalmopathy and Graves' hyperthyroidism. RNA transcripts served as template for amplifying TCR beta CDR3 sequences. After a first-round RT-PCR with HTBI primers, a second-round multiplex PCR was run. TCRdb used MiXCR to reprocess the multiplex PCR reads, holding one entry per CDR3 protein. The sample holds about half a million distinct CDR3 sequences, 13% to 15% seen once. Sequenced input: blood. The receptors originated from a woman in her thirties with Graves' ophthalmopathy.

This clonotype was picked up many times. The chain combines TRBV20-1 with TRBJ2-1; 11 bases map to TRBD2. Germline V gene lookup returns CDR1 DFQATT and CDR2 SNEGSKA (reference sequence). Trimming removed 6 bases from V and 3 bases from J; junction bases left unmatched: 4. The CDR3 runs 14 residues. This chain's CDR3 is CSAKGLADYNEQFF. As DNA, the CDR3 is TGCAGTGCAAAGGGACTAGCGGACTACAATGAGCAGTTCTTC.

CDR3 sequence reads: CSADRDREVGAFF. CDR3 nucleotide sequence: TGCAGTGCTGATCGGGACAGGGAGGTCGGAGCTTTCTTT. This chain uses TRBV20-1 with TRBJ1-1, with 9 bases fitting TRBD1. This CDR3 is built from 13 residues. V shed 5 bases, J shed 10 bases, and the junction held 11 bases outside the gene matches. Germline CDR1 is DFQATT and CDR2 is SNEGSKA (reference sequence).

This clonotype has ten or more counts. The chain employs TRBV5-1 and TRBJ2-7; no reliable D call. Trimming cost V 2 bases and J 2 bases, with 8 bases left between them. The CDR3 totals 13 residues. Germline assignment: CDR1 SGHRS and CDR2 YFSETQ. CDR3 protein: CASSFIRTYEQYF. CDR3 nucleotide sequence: TGCGCCAGCAGCTTTATCAGGACCTACGAGCAGTACTTC.

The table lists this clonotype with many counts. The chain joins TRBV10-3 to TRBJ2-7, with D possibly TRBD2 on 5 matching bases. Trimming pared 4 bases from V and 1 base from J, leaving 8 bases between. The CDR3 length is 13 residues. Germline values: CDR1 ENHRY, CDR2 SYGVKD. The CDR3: CAISASGSYEQYF. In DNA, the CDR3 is TGTGCCATCAGTGCCTCGGGGTCCTACGAGCAGTACTTC.

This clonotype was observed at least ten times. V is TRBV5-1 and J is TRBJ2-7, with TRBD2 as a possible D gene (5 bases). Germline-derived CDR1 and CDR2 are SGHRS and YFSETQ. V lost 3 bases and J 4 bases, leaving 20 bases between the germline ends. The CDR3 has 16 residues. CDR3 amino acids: CASSSRGGIDAYEQYF. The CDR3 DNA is TGCGCCAGCAGCTCCCGCGGAGGTATTGATGCTTACGAGCAGTACTTC. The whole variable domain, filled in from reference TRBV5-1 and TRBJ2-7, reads KAGVTQTPRYLIKTRGQQVTLSCSPISGHRSVSWYQQTPGQGLQFLFEYFSETQRNKGNFPGRFSGRQFSNSRSEMNVSTLELGDSALYLCASSSRGGIDAYEQYFGPGTRLTVT.

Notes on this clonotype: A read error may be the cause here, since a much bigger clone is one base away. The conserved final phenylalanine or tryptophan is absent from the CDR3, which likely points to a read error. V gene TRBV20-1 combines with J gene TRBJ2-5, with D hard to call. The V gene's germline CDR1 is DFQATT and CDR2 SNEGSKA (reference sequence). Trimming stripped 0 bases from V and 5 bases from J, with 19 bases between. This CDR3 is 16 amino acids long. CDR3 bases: TGCAGTGCTAGAGATGACGGGTCGAGTTCAGGCGAGACCCAGTACCTC. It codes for CSARDDGSSSGETQYL.

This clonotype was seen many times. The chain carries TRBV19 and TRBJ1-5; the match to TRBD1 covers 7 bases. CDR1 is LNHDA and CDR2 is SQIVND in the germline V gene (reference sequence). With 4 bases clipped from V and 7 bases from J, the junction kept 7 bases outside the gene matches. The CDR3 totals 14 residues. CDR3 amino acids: CASSTQGVKQPQHF. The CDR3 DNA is TGTGCCAGTAGTACCCAGGGGGTAAAACAGCCCCAGCATTTT. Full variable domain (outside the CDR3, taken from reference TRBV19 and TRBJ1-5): DGGITQSPKYLFRKEGQNVTLSCEQNLNHDAMYWYRQDPGQGLRLIYYSQIVNDFQKGDIAEGYSVSREKKESFPLTVTSAQKNPTAFYLCASSTQGVKQPQHFGDGTRLSIL.

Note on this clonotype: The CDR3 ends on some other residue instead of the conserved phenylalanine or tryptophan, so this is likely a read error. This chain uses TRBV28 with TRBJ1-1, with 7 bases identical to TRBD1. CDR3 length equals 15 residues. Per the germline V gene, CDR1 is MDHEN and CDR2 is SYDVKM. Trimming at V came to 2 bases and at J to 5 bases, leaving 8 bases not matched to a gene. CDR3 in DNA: TGTGCCAGCAGTTTAAGTCACAGGGGATGGACTGAAGCTTTCTAT. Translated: CASSLSHRGWTEAFY.

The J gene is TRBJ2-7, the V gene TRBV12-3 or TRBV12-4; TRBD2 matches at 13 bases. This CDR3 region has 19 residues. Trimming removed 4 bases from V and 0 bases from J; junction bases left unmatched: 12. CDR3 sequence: CASSSSARGLAGDSYEQYF. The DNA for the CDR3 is TGTGCCAGCAGTTCTAGCGCCCGCGGACTAGCGGGAGACTCCTACGAGCAGTACTTC.

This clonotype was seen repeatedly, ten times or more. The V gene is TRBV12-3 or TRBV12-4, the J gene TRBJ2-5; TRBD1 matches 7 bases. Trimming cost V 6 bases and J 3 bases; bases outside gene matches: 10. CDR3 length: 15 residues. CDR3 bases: TGTGCCAGCAGGCAATCGACAGGGAAGGAAGAGACCCAGTACTTC. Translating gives CASRQSTGKEETQYF.

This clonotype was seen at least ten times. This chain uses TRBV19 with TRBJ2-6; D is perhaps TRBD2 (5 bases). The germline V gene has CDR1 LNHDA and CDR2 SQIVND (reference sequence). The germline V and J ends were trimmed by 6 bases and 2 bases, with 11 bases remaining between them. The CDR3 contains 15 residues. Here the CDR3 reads CASSAGLTGANVLTF. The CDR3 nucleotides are TGTGCCAGTAGCGCTGGACTCACTGGGGCCAACGTCCTGACTTTC.

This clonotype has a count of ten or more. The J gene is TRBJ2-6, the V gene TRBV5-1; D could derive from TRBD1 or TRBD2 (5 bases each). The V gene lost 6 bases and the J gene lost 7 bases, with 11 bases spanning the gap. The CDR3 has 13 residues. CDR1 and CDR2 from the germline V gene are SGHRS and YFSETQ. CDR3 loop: CASKGENANVLTF. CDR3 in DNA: TGCGCCAGCAAAGGGGAGAATGCCAACGTCCTGACTTTC.

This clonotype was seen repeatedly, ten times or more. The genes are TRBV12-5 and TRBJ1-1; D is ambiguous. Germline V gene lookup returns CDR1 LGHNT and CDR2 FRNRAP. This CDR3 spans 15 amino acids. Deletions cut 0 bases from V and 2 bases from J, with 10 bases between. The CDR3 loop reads CASGLVIGGNTEAFF. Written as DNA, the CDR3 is TGTGCTAGTGGTTTGGTAATAGGAGGTAACACTGAAGCTTTCTTT.

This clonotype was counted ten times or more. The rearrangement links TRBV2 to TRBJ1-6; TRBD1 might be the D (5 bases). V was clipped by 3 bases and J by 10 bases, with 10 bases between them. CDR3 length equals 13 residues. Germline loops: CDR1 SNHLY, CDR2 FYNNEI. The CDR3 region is CASSETAISPLHF. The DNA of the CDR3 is TGTGCCAGCAGTGAGACAGCGATCTCACCCCTCCACTTT.

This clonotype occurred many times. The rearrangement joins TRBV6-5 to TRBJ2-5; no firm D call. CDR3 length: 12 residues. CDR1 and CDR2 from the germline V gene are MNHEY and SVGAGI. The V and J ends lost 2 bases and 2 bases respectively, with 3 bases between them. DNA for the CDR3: TGTGCCAGCAGTTACCTTCAAGAGACCCAGTACTTC. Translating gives CASSYLQETQYF.

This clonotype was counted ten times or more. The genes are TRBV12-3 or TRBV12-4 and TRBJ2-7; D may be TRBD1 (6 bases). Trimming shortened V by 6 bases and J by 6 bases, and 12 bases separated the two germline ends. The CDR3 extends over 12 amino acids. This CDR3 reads CASSLTGGEQYF. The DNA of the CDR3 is TGTGCCAGCAGCTTGACAGGTGGCGAGCAGTACTTC.

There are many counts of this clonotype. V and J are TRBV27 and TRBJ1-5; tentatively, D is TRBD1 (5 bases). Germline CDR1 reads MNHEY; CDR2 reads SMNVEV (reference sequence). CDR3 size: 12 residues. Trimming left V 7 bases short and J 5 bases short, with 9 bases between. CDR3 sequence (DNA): TGTGCCAGCAACCAGGGCGATCAGCCCCAGCATTTT. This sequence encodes CASNQGDQPQHF.

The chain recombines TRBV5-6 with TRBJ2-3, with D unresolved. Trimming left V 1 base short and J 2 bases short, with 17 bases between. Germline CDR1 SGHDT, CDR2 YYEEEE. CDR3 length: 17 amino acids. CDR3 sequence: CASSLSWSNPHTDTQYF. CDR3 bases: TGTGCCAGCAGCTTGTCGTGGTCTAATCCTCACACAGATACGCAGTATTTT.

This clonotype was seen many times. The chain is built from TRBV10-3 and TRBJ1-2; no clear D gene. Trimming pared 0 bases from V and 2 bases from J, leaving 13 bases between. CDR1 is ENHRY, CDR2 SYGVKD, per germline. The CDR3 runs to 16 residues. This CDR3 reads CAISESVAGRNYGYTF. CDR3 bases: TGTGCCATCAGTGAGTCTGTCGCGGGGAGGAACTATGGCTACACCTTC.

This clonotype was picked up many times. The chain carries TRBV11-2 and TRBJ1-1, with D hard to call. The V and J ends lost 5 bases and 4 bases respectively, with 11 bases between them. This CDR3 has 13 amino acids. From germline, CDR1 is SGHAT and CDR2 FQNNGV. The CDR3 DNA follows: TGTGCCAGCAGCCCACGGCCAGGCACTGAAGCTTTCTTT. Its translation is CASSPRPGTEAFF.

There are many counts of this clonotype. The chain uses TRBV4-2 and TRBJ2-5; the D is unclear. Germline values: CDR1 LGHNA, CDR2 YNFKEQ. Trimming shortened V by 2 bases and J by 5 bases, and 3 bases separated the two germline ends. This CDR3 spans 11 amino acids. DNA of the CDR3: TGTGCCAGCAGCCAAAGGGAGACCCAGTACTTC. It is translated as CASSQRETQYF.

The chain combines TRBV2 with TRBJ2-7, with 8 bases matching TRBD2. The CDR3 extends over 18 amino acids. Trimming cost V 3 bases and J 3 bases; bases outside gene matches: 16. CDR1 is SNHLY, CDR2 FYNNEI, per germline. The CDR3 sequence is CASSDLGLVPSGSYEQYF. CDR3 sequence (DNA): TGTGCCAGCAGTGATCTGGGACTAGTTCCCTCGGGGAGCTACGAGCAGTACTTC.

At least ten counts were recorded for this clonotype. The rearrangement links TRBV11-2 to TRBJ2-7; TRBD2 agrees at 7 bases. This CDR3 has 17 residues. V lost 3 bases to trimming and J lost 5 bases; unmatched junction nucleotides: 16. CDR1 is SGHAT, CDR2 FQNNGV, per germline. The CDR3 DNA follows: TGTGCCAGCAGCTTGGGTCGAGGTCGCGGGAGTGAAAACGAGCAGTACTTC. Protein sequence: CASSLGRGRGSENEQYF. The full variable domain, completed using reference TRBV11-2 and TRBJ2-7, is EAGVAQSPRYKIIEKRQSVAFWCNPISGHATLYWYQQILGQGPKLLIQFQNNGVVDDSQLPKDRFSAERLKGVDSTLKIQPAKLEDSAVYLCASSLGRGRGSENEQYFGPGTRLTVT.

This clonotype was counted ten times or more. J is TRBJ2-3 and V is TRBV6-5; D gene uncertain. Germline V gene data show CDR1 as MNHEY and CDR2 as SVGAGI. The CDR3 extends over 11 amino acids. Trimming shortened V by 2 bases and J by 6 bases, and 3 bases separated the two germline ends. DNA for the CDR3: TGTGCCAGCAGTTACCGGGATACGCAGTATTTT. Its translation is CASSYRDTQYF.

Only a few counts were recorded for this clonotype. DNA of the CDR3: TGTGCCTGGAGGAGGAAGAGGGTGGGGACTGAAGCTTTCTTT. Residues: CAWRRKRVGTEAFF. The rearrangement links TRBV30 to TRBJ1-1; unclear D gene. Looked up from germline, CDR1 is GTSNPN and CDR2 is SVGIG (reference sequence). The V gene lost 3 bases and the J gene lost 5 bases, with 16 bases spanning the gap. CDR3 size: 14 residues.

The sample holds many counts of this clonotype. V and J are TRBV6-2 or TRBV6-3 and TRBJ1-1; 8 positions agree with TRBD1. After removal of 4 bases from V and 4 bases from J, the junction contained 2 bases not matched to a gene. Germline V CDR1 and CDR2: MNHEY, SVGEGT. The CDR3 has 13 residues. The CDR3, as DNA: TGTGCCAGCAGTTGGACAGGGTTCACTGAAGCTTTCTTT. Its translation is CASSWTGFTEAFF.

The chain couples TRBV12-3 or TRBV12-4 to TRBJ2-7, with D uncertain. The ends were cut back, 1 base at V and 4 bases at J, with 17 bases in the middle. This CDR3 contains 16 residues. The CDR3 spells CASSLESRPVVYEQYF. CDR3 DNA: TGTGCCAGCAGTTTAGAATCCAGGCCAGTGGTGTACGAGCAGTACTTC.

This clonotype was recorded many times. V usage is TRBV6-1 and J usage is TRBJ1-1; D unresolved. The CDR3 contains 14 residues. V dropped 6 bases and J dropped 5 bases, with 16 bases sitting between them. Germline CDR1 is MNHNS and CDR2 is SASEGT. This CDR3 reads CASRTSREWTEAFF. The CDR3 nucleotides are TGTGCCAGCAGGACCAGCCGCGAATGGACTGAAGCTTTCTTT.

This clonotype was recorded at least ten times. The CDR3 here is CASSVKSGGANNSPLHF. The CDR3 region has the DNA TGTGCCAGCAGTGTAAAATCAGGGGGCGCGAATAATTCACCCCTCCACTTT. The chain joins TRBV6-1 to TRBJ1-6, with 8 positions matching TRBD1. The CDR3 consists of 17 residues. Germline V gives CDR1 MNHNS, CDR2 SASEGT. V shed 4 bases and J 5 bases; nucleotides not matched to a gene: 10.